This T cell receptor (beta chain) was recovered during a study of blood T cell repertoires in COVID-19. Study-level information: From the United States, Italy and Spain came samples of acute and convalescent COVID-19.

Generated by immunoSEQ multiplex PCR, the TCRdb table keeps only in-frame clones and is missing some. The profile shows 150,000 to 200,000 clones, around 94% of them singletons. Seattle enrolled patients during active infection and tracked them longitudinally. The sample comprised peripheral blood. This clonotype was sampled from a young man with COVID-19, enrolled during active disease.

This CDR3 is CASSPQGLAGVEQYF. For the CDR3, the DNA is TGTGCCAGCAGCCCCCAGGGACTAGCGGGGGTCGAGCAGTACTTC. This chain joins TRBV9 and TRBJ2-7; 14 bases align to TRBD2. This CDR3 is 15 amino acids long. The J segment lost 6 bases and the V segment lost 4 bases, leaving 6 bases of the junction unmatched. Germline values: CDR1 SGDLS, CDR2 YYNGEE.